These T cell receptor beta chains were read from a single sample in a study of early stage breast cancer tumors. Using immunoSEQ multiplex PCR, the repertoire was profiled, and TCRdb retains in-frame clones only, with some absent. The sample lists under 35,000 clones; approximately 85% were seen once. Sequencing was carried out using blood. Source of these receptors: a person in their fifties or sixties with breast cancer. The CDR3 runs from the conserved cysteine through the conserved F or W. Each record gives: CDR3 protein, CDR3 DNA, D gene, CDR3 length, clone size, V gene, J gene. A D gene is named only where the DNA matches it firmly. For some rows the clone size is stated as once, few or many, or as a class when expanded; others skip it.

CDR3aa: CASSVGTGLDTQYF; CDR3nt: TGTGCCAGCAGTGTCGGAACAGGGCTAGATACGCAGTATTTT; d_gene: -; len: 14; abundance: -; v_gene: TRBV6-4; j_gene: TRBJ2-3
CDR3aa: CASGQGLAGNPGELFF; CDR3nt: TGTGCTAGTGGCCAGGGACTAGCGGGGAACCCCGGGGAGCTGTTTTTT; d_gene: TRBD2; len: 16; abundance: -; v_gene: TRBV12-5; j_gene: TRBJ2-2
CDR3aa: CASSPRDSGLFYGYTF; CDR3nt: TGTGCCAGCAGCCCCCGGGACAGCGGTTTATTCTATGGCTACACCTTC; d_gene: TRBD1; len: 16; abundance: -; v_gene: TRBV5-4; j_gene: TRBJ1-2
CDR3aa: CASSIRGKDTQYF; CDR3nt: TGTGCCAGTAGTATCCGTGGGAAAGATACGCAGTATTTT; d_gene: -; len: 13; abundance: -; v_gene: TRBV19; j_gene: TRBJ2-3
CDR3aa: CASSSDRPSYNEQFF; CDR3nt: TGCGCCAGCAGCTCGGACAGGCCCTCCTACAATGAGCAGTTCTTC; d_gene: TRBD1; len: 15; abundance: once; v_gene: TRBV4-1; j_gene: TRBJ2-1
CDR3aa: CASSWGGGGLVYTF; CDR3nt: TGTGCCAGCAGTTGGGGAGGGGGCGGGTTGGTCTACACCTTC; d_gene: TRBD1; len: 14; abundance: -; v_gene: TRBV28; j_gene: TRBJ1-2
CDR3aa: CAWSGGGSQPQHF; CDR3nt: TGTGCCTGGAGTGGGGGGGGATCTCAGCCCCAGCATTTT; d_gene: -; len: 13; abundance: -; v_gene: TRBV30; j_gene: TRBJ1-5
CDR3aa: CASMLLGASDYGYTF; CDR3nt: TGTGCCAGCATGCTGTTAGGGGCTTCGGACTATGGCTACACCTTC; d_gene: -; len: 15; abundance: -; v_gene: TRBV27; j_gene: TRBJ1-2
CDR3aa: CASSVAPSGGAMADEQFF; CDR3nt: TGTGCCAGCAGCGTAGCCCCTAGCGGGGGGGCCATGGCTGATGAGCAGTTCTTC; d_gene: TRBD2; len: 18; abundance: -; v_gene: TRBV9; j_gene: TRBJ2-1
CDR3aa: CASSLGTSGRVYEQYF; CDR3nt: TGTGCCAGCAGTCTTGGGACTAGCGGGAGGGTCTACGAGCAGTACTTC; d_gene: TRBD2; len: 16; abundance: once; v_gene: TRBV27; j_gene: TRBJ2-7
CDR3aa: CASSQGDRTNEQFF; CDR3nt: TGCGCCAGCAGCCAAGGGGACAGGACCAATGAGCAGTTCTTC; d_gene: TRBD1; len: 14; abundance: -; v_gene: TRBV4-3; j_gene: TRBJ2-1
CDR3aa: CAILRASGHEQFF; CDR3nt: TGTGCCATTCTACGGGCCTCCGGACATGAGCAGTTCTTC; d_gene: -; len: 13; abundance: -; v_gene: TRBV28; j_gene: TRBJ2-1
CDR3aa: CASSIAGTGVLYNEQFF; CDR3nt: TGTGCCAGTAGTATTGCAGGAACAGGGGTTTTATACAATGAGCAGTTCTTC; d_gene: TRBD1; len: 17; abundance: -; v_gene: TRBV19; j_gene: TRBJ2-1
CDR3aa: CASSQERWAGGADTQYF; CDR3nt: TGCGCCAGCAGCCAGGAACGATGGGCGGGAGGTGCAGATACGCAGTATTTT; d_gene: TRBD2; len: 17; abundance: -; v_gene: TRBV4-1; j_gene: TRBJ2-3
CDR3aa: CASSVESGTEAFF; CDR3nt: TGTGCCAGCAGCGTAGAGTCCGGGACTGAAGCTTTCTTT; d_gene: -; len: 13; abundance: -; v_gene: TRBV9; j_gene: TRBJ1-1
CDR3aa: CASSASDGNSNQPQHF; CDR3nt: TGCGCCAGCAGCGCTTCGGACGGGAATAGCAATCAGCCCCAGCATTTT; d_gene: -; len: 16; abundance: -; v_gene: TRBV4-1; j_gene: TRBJ1-5
CDR3aa: CASSSALALETQYF; CDR3nt: TGTGCCAGCAGCTCCGCCTTGGCGTTGGAGACCCAGTACTTC; d_gene: -; len: 14; abundance: -; v_gene: TRBV11-3; j_gene: TRBJ2-5
CDR3aa: CASSLGAEGEQYF; CDR3nt: TGCGCCAGCAGCTTGGGTGCTGAGGGCGAGCAGTACTTC; d_gene: -; len: 13; abundance: -; v_gene: TRBV5-1; j_gene: TRBJ2-7
CDR3aa: CASSPRQADYGYTF; CDR3nt: TGCGCCAGCAGCCCTAGACAGGCTGACTATGGCTACACCTTC; d_gene: -; len: 14; abundance: -; v_gene: TRBV5-1; j_gene: TRBJ1-2
CDR3aa: CASSLWAQGVEQYF; CDR3nt: TGTGCCAGCAGTTTATGGGCACAGGGTGTCGAGCAGTACTTC; d_gene: -; len: 14; abundance: -; v_gene: TRBV27; j_gene: TRBJ2-7
CDR3aa: CASSDGGGWDEQYF; CDR3nt: TGTGCCAGCAGCGATGGGGGGGGTTGGGACGAGCAGTACTTC; d_gene: TRBD2; len: 14; abundance: -; v_gene: TRBV11-2; j_gene: TRBJ2-7
CDR3aa: CASSLTHSGVNSPLHF; CDR3nt: TGTGCCAGCAGCTTAACACACTCCGGGGTTAATTCACCCCTCCACTTT; d_gene: -; len: 16; abundance: -; v_gene: TRBV7-3; j_gene: TRBJ1-6
CDR3aa: CASSVGPSGANTGELFF; CDR3nt: TGTGCCAGCAGCGTAGGCCCCAGCGGGGCGAACACCGGGGAGCTGTTTTTT; d_gene: TRBD2; len: 17; abundance: -; v_gene: TRBV9; j_gene: TRBJ2-2
CDR3aa: CASSQAGNTEAFF; CDR3nt: TGTGCCAGCAGCCAAGCGGGAAACACTGAAGCTTTCTTT; d_gene: -; len: 13; abundance: -; v_gene: TRBV4-2; j_gene: TRBJ1-1
CDR3aa: CASSLGQGNQPQHF; CDR3nt: TGTGCCAGCAGCTTAGGGCAGGGAAATCAGCCCCAGCATTTT; d_gene: -; len: 14; abundance: -; v_gene: TRBV7-9; j_gene: TRBJ1-5
CDR3aa: CASSGDSGSEKLFF; CDR3nt: TGTGCCAGCAGTGGGGACAGTGGTAGCGAAAAACTGTTTTTT; d_gene: TRBD1; len: 14; abundance: -; v_gene: TRBV2; j_gene: TRBJ1-4
CDR3aa: CASSIEGTSVYEQYF; CDR3nt: TGTGCCAGCAGCATCGAAGGGACTAGCGTCTACGAGCAGTACTTC; d_gene: TRBD2; len: 15; abundance: -; v_gene: TRBV9; j_gene: TRBJ2-7
CDR3aa: CASSPGHSYEQYF; CDR3nt: TGTGCCAGTAGTCCGGGACACTCCTACGAGCAGTACTTC; d_gene: -; len: 13; abundance: few; v_gene: TRBV19; j_gene: TRBJ2-7
CDR3aa: CASSPLPTQNTGELFF; CDR3nt: TGTGCCAGCTCACCCTTACCAACACAGAACACCGGGGAGCTGTTTTTT; d_gene: -; len: 16; abundance: few; v_gene: TRBV18; j_gene: TRBJ2-2
CDR3aa: CASSLDPPGVTKTQYF; CDR3nt: TGCGCCAGCAGCTTGGACCCGCCGGGAGTAACGAAGACCCAGTACTTC; d_gene: -; len: 16; abundance: -; v_gene: TRBV5-1; j_gene: TRBJ2-5
CDR3aa: CAISGGLFLPSSLSGANVLTF; CDR3nt: TGTGCCATCAGTGGAGGTTTGTTTCTTCCCTCCTCTCTCTCTGGGGCCAACGTCCTGACTTTC; d_gene: -; len: 21; abundance: -; v_gene: TRBV10-3; j_gene: TRBJ2-6
CDR3aa: CASSFGALSKDTIYF; CDR3nt: TGTGCCAGCAGTTTTGGGGCCCTCTCGAAGGACACCATATATTTT; d_gene: -; len: 15; abundance: -; v_gene: TRBV28; j_gene: TRBJ1-3
CDR3aa: CASSPAGGAGYGYTF; CDR3nt: TGTGCCAGCTCACCAGCGGGGGGCGCGGGCTATGGCTACACCTTC; d_gene: -; len: 15; abundance: few; v_gene: TRBV18; j_gene: TRBJ1-2
CDR3aa: CAWRAGAAYEQYF; CDR3nt: TGTGCCTGGAGGGCAGGGGCCGCCTACGAGCAGTACTTC; d_gene: -; len: 13; abundance: few; v_gene: TRBV30; j_gene: TRBJ2-7
CDR3aa: CASSPSEGMNTEAFF; CDR3nt: TGTGCCAGCAGCCCATCGGAGGGGATGAACACTGAAGCTTTCTTT; d_gene: -; len: 15; abundance: -; v_gene: TRBV7-9; j_gene: TRBJ1-1
CDR3aa: CASSESGGQHEQFF; CDR3nt: TGTGCCAGCAGTGAGAGCGGGGGACAGCATGAGCAGTTCTTC; d_gene: -; len: 14; abundance: -; v_gene: TRBV2; j_gene: TRBJ2-1
CDR3aa: CSAHPQETQYF; CDR3nt: TGCAGTGCCCACCCCCAAGAGACCCAGTACTTC; d_gene: -; len: 11; abundance: -; v_gene: TRBV20-1; j_gene: TRBJ2-5
CDR3aa: CASSLGGDAFF; CDR3nt: TGTGCCAGCAGCTTAGGTGGGGACGCTTTCTTT; d_gene: -; len: 11; abundance: few; v_gene: TRBV7-2; j_gene: TRBJ1-1
CDR3aa: CASSLSGGGDQPQHF; CDR3nt: TGTGCCAGCAGCCTGTCGGGCGGGGGAGATCAGCCCCAGCATTTT; d_gene: -; len: 15; abundance: few; v_gene: TRBV7-2; j_gene: TRBJ1-5
CDR3aa: CASSIRGQGSSYNEQFF; CDR3nt: TGTGCCAGTAGTATTAGGGGACAGGGGAGCTCCTACAATGAGCAGTTCTTC; d_gene: TRBD1; len: 17; abundance: -; v_gene: TRBV19; j_gene: TRBJ2-1